This T cell receptor beta chain comes out of a study of T cells in Graves' hyperthyroidism and ophthalmopathy. On this clonotype itself: One base away lies a much larger clone, so this may be a sequencing read error.

TCR beta CDR3 sequences were amplified from RNA transcripts. First-round RT-PCR of the TCR CDR3 relied on the HTBI primer set. TCRdb called the multiplex PCR reads again in MiXCR, with one record for every CDR3 protein. The profile shows 380,000 or so distinct CDR3 sequences, roughly 13% of them singletons. CDR1 and CDR2 (germline): KGHDR, SFDVKD. CDR3 size: 15 residues. The sample consisted of blood. The gene calls are TRBV24-1 and TRBJ2-7; 10 nucleotides agree with TRBD1. The clonotype comes from a young man with Graves' hyperthyroidism that later progressed to Graves' ophthalmopathy. The CDR3 DNA follows: TGTGCCACCTGTGATCCCGGGACAGGGGTACACGAGCAGTACTTC. It yields the protein CATCDPGTGVHEQYF.